This T cell receptor beta chain comes out of a study of cytomegalovirus exposure and HLA in healthy donors. In the study overall: It was reported in a later analysis that the approximately 120 validation repertoires used the same platform as the approximately 650 first-cohort repertoires. General study points: Most observed TCR sequences were rare, whereas some public TCRs were detected in many donors. CMV antigen specificity was confirmed in vitro for a few CMV-associated chains. Listed as cytomegalovirus-associated were 150 to 200 TCR beta chains.

On this clone: Its target is unknown.

The junction had 3 bases not matched to a gene; V was cut back by 4 bases and J by 1 base. Germline CDR1 reads SGHRS; CDR2 reads YFSETQ. This CDR3 is 14 amino acids long. This table comes from immunoSEQ multiplex PCR, and its TCRdb copy is limited to in-frame clones, with some not included. The data show tens of thousands of clones, with more than 95% seen just once and 2% to 2.5% held by the top ten. What was sequenced was PBMCs. V and J are TRBV5-1 and TRBJ2-7, with TRBD1 identical over 9 bases. The TCR originated in a young man in good health and CMV-seronegative. The DNA of the CDR3 is TGCGCCAGCAGCCCGGGACAGGGTTCCTACGAGCAGTACTTC. This translates into CASSPGQGSYEQYF.